The 20 T cell receptor beta chains presented below share a single source sample, sequenced in a study of CD8+ T cells in alopecia areata. The authors extracted RNA and reverse transcribed it into cDNA as the sequencing template. Sequencing used immunoSEQ multiplex PCR; TCRdb keeps in-frame clones, though not all of them. The data show approximately 300,000 clones, with none appearing a single time. Scientists pooled cutaneous lymph node cells and sorted them on CD4, CD8alpha, NKG2D, NKG2ACE and other markers. Specimen: CD4+ T cells sorted from a lymph node. The receptor source for this set is a C3H/HeJ mouse with alopecia areata. As its MHC haplotype, the strain has H2-k.

On this clone itself: Gene names refer to mouse genes. The CDR3 goes on 4 residues after the read ends, and that part is filled in from the germline J gene. Other DNA sequences in this sample translate to the same CDR3. The chain recombines TRBV13-1 with TRBJ2-1, with D tentatively TRBD1 (6 bases). The CDR3 totals 14 residues. V gave up 5 bases and J gave up 1 base, with 10 bases separating them. CDR1 NSHNY and CDR2 SYGAGN come from the germline V gene. Here the CDR3 reads CASRPGQNYAEQFF. CDR3 bases read: TGTGCCAGCAGACCGGGACAAAACTATGCT.

To note about this clone: Any gene name here is a mouse gene name. The read gets to within 4 residues of the CDR3 end, and the germline J gene fills in the rest. The chain has TRBV13-2 and TRBJ2-5; TRBD2 matches 7 bases. This CDR3 comprises 14 residues. J was trimmed by 2 bases and V by 3 bases; bases with no gene match: 3. Germline lookup yields CDR1 NNHNN and CDR2 SYGAGS (reference sequence). CDR3 loop: CASGGPGGQDTQYF. CDR3 bases read: TGTGCCAGCGGTGGCCCTGGGGGCCAAGAC.

On this clone itself: Any gene name here is a mouse gene name. The read ends 4 residues early relative to the CDR3; the germline J gene fills the gap. Other nucleotide sequences from this sample produce the same CDR3. The genes are TRBV1 and TRBJ2-2; the D gene could be TRBD1 or TRBD2 (5 bases each). Germline V lookup: CDR1 NSQYPW, CDR2 LRSPGD (reference sequence). This CDR3 is built from 14 residues. V was shortened by 1 base and J by 2 bases, with 5 bases between the two germline ends. CDR3 bases read: TGCACCTGCAGTGCAGGGGGCAACACCGGG. Encoded protein: CTCSAGGNTG. In full, the CDR3 reads CTCSAGGNTGQLYF. The full variable domain, with the rest looked up from reference TRBV1 and TRBJ2-2, is VTLLEQNPRWRLVPRGQAVNLRCILKNSQYPWMSWYQQDLQKQLQWLFTLRSPGDKEVKSLPGADYLATRVTDTELRLQVANMSQGRTLYCTCSAGGNTGQLYFGEGSKLTVL.

This clone was seen only a few times. This could be a read error, since a much larger clone is one nucleotide away. Gene names and germline match the mouse. The CDR3 end falls 4 residues outside the read, so it is completed with the germline J gene. The genes are TRBV19 and TRBJ1-1; tentative D call: TRBD1 (6 bases). CDR1 FNHDT and CDR2 SITEND come from the germline V gene (reference sequence). The V and J ends lost 5 bases and 3 bases respectively, with 11 bases between them. This CDR3 contains 13 residues. The CDR3 reads CASSHRVDTEVFF. CDR3 bases read: TGTGCCAGCAGCCACAGGGTGGACACA.

This clone was seen a few times. Gene names follow the mouse nomenclature. The read falls 4 residues short of the CDR3 end, and the missing part is taken from the germline J gene. The chain has TRBV13-2 and TRBJ2-7; D gene ambiguous. The V gene lost 2 bases and the J gene lost 3 bases, with 12 bases spanning the gap. Per the germline V gene, CDR1 is NNHNN and CDR2 is SYGAGS (reference sequence). This CDR3 contains 14 residues. This CDR3 reads CASGDPPTFYEQYF. The CDR3 DNA, read in part, is TGTGCCAGCGGTGACCCCCCGACATTCTAT.

This clone showed up just a few times. Any gene name here is a mouse gene name. The read ends 4 residues early relative to the CDR3; the germline J gene fills the gap. This chain uses TRBV14 with TRBJ2-5; possible D gene TRBD1, 6 bases. Trimming shortened V by 5 bases and J by 2 bases, and 12 bases separated the two germline ends. Germline-derived CDR1 and CDR2 are SGHDT and FRDEAV. The CDR3 consists of 14 residues. Here the CDR3 reads CASSPQGTQDTQYF. The sequenced CDR3 bases are TGTGCCAGCAGCCCACAGGGTACCCAAGAC.

The table lists this clone with a few counts. Germline and genes: mouse. From the germline J gene comes the end of the CDR3, since the read stops 4 residues before it. The V and J genes are TRBV14 and TRBJ2-5, with a tentative D call TRBD1 (5 bases). V was pared by 2 bases and J by 0 bases, with 13 bases between. The CDR3 length is 16 residues. CDR1 and CDR2 (germline): SGHDT, FRDEAV. The covered CDR3 bases are TGTGCCAGCAGTTTTCCCGGACAAATTAACCAAGAC. It codes for CASSFPGQINQD. The complete CDR3 reads CASSFPGQINQDTQYF.

This clone was counted a few times. Gene names denote mouse genes. Read data end 4 residues before the CDR3 end; the end is taken from the germline J gene. Other DNA variants within this sample encode the same CDR3. The chain links TRBV13-1 to TRBJ2-3; TRBD1 is a possible D gene (5 bases). The CDR3 totals 14 residues. Trimming cost V 5 bases and J 0 bases, with 10 bases left between them. Looked up from germline, CDR1 is NSHNY and CDR2 is SYGAGN. CDR3 residues: CASSDRNSAETLYF. CDR3 bases read: TGTGCCAGCAGCGACAGAAATAGTGCAGAA.

This clone was observed a handful of times. The gene symbols are mouse symbols. Read data end 4 residues before the CDR3 end; the end is taken from the germline J gene. V usage is TRBV1 and J usage is TRBJ1-1; weak D call: TRBD1 (5 bases). CDR1 and CDR2 from the germline V gene are NSQYPW and LRSPGD (reference sequence). The CDR3 has 11 amino acids. CDR3 protein: CTCSQGGEVFF. CDR3 DNA (partial): TGCACCTGCAGTCAGGGTGGA.

About this clone: Genes and germline are mouse. Read sequence stops 4 residues before the CDR3 end, and the germline J gene provides the missing end. The same CDR3 is also encoded by other DNA sequences in this sample. The chain carries TRBV19 and TRBJ2-1; 9 nucleotides line up with TRBD2. Germline lookup yields CDR1 FNHDT and CDR2 SITEND (reference sequence). J was trimmed by 4 bases and V by 2 bases; bases with no gene match: 1. This CDR3 has 14 residues. The CDR3 region is CASSILGGYAEQFF. The DNA read from the CDR3 is TGTGCCAGCAGTATCCTGGGGGGGTATGCT.

This clone was counted only a few times. Genes and germline come from the mouse. The read terminates 4 residues before the CDR3 end, so the remaining end is supplied by the germline J gene. The chain recombines TRBV31 with TRBJ2-5; TRBD2 aligns across 7 bases. Per the germline V gene, CDR1 is GKSSPN and CDR2 is SITVG. The J segment lost 2 bases and the V segment lost 3 bases, leaving 5 bases of the junction unmatched. The CDR3 is made up of 14 amino acids. The CDR3 DNA, read in part, is TGTGCCTGGAGCCCCCTGGGGGTCCAAGAC. Its translation: CAWSPLGVQD. The whole CDR3 protein is CAWSPLGVQDTQYF.

This clone was counted a few times. Germline and genes here are mouse. The DNA ends 4 residues before the CDR3 does, and the rest of the CDR3 is filled in from the germline J gene. The genes are TRBV13-1 and TRBJ1-2, with D maybe TRBD1 (6 bases). This CDR3 is 13 amino acids long. Trimming pared 10 bases from V and 0 bases from J, leaving 13 bases between. CDR1 and CDR2 from the germline V gene are NSHNY and SYGAGN. CDR3 region: CAGRDNANSDYTF. Incomplete CDR3 DNA: TGTGCCGGTAGGGACAATGCAAACTCC.

A remark on this clone: These gene names are mouse names. The read ends 4 residues shy of where the CDR3 ends; the end is completed using the germline J gene. The rearrangement joins TRBV5 to TRBJ2-2; the match to TRBD2 covers 8 bases. Germline V CDR1 and CDR2: LGHNA, YNLKQL (reference sequence). Trimming took 0 bases from V and 0 from J; bases not matched to a gene: 3. The CDR3 has 17 residues. Partial CDR3 DNA: TGTGCCAGCAGCCAAGACCTGGACTGGGCAAACACCGGG. Encoded protein: CASSQDLDWANTG. The full CDR3 sequence reads CASSQDLDWANTGQLYF.

A word on this clone: Any gene name here is a mouse gene name. The CDR3 goes on 4 residues after the read ends, and that part is filled in from the germline J gene. The rearrangement joins TRBV13-2 to TRBJ2-1; D might be TRBD2 (6 bases). The CDR3 extends over 15 amino acids. Germline loops: CDR1 NNHNN, CDR2 SYGAGS (reference sequence). Trimming cost V 1 base and J 0 bases, with 8 bases left between them. The CDR3 sequence: CASGDKTGNYAEQFF. The part of the CDR3 DNA that was read is TGTGCCAGCGGTGATAAGACTGGTAACTATGCT.

This clone has ten or more counts. Gene and germline names: mouse. The read ends 4 residues before the CDR3 terminus; that terminus is restored from the germline J gene. This chain uses TRBV19 with TRBJ1-1; D is uncertain. The CDR3 covers 13 residues. Germline V CDR1 and CDR2: FNHDT, SITEND (reference sequence). CDR3 sequence: CASSPSDWVEVFF. The sequenced part of the CDR3 DNA is TGTGCCAGCAGCCCCTCGGACTGGGTA.

This clone came up a few times. Any gene name here is a mouse gene name. The read halts 4 residues ahead of the CDR3 end, with the missing end drawn from the germline J gene. The J gene is TRBJ2-5, the V gene TRBV5, with 8 bases identical to TRBD1. The CDR3 consists of 16 residues. Germline CDR1 reads LGHNA; CDR2 reads YNLKQL (reference sequence). The V segment lost 2 bases and the J segment 0 bases; nucleotides outside the gene matches: 4. The CDR3 bases that were read are TGTGCCAGCAGCCAAAATGACAGGGGTAACCAAGAC. Translated, it gives CASSQNDRGNQD. The full-length CDR3 reads as CASSQNDRGNQDTQYF.

About this clone itself: Gene names and germline match the mouse. The read ends 4 residues shy of where the CDR3 ends; the end is completed using the germline J gene. This sequence joins TRBV1 and TRBJ2-5; a possible D gene is TRBD1 (6 bases). Germline-derived CDR1 and CDR2 are NSQYPW and LRSPGD (reference sequence). The CDR3 is 14 residues long. The CDR3 bases that were read are TGCACCTGCAGTGCAGAGGAGGGGGTGGAC. Encoded protein: CTCSAEEGVD. The full CDR3 sequence reads CTCSAEEGVDTQYF.

Note on this clone: Gene names are mouse gene names. The DNA ends 4 residues before the CDR3 does, and the rest of the CDR3 is filled in from the germline J gene. This rearrangement joins TRBV1 to TRBJ1-1, with 12 bases fitting TRBD1. The length of the CDR3 is 15 residues. Germline assignment: CDR1 NSQYPW and CDR2 LRSPGD (reference sequence). The DNA read from the CDR3 is TGCACCTGCAGTGCAGAGGGGACAGGGGGCGGA. This codes for CTCSAEGTGGG. The full CDR3 reads CTCSAEGTGGGEVFF.

In its sample, this clone was seen a few times. These gene names are mouse names. Sequencing ends 4 residues short of the CDR3 end; the germline J gene provides the rest. This chain links TRBV19 with TRBJ1-4; unclear D gene. The CDR3 is made up of 12 amino acids. Germline V gene lookup returns CDR1 FNHDT and CDR2 SITEND (reference sequence). The chain's CDR3 is CASSIVGERLFF. The sequenced CDR3 bases are TGTGCCAGCAGTATTGTGGGCGAA.

The sample holds a few counts of this clone. Here the gene names and germline are mouse. Coverage ceases 3 residues before the CDR3 finishes, and the germline J gene fills in the end. This chain uses TRBV19 with TRBJ1-6, with a weak D call TRBD1 (5 bases). TRBJ1-6 is an ORF; its function is uncertain. CDR1 and CDR2 from the germline V gene are FNHDT and SITEND (reference sequence). V was trimmed by 4 bases and J by 0 bases, leaving 11 bases between them. CDR3 length: 16 residues. The covered CDR3 bases are TGTGCCAGCAGTCCCCGCAGGGATTCCTATAATTCGCCC. The encoded protein is CASSPRRDSYNSP. The full CDR3 reads CASSPRRDSYNSPLYF.